This T cell receptor beta chain stems from a study of resident and recirculating memory T cells in vitiligo (dated by TCRdb to between 2017 and 2018). Background on the whole study: For TCR beta sequencing, each of a few stable vitiligo patients provided PBMCs along with epidermis taken by shave biopsy from two lesional and two nonlesional sites. The human TCR beta sequencing was designed to test whether specific clones found in lesional vitiligo skin differed from the clones found in nonlesional skin and in blood. Samples were homogenized without cell sorting just before genomic DNA extraction with the Qiagen DNeasy Blood & Tissue Kit. What the work shows at the level of the full study, not this receptor alone: No unique dominant TCR clone was detected, and clonality varied among vitiligo lesions. TCR sequences were not conserved across biopsy sites or patients, suggesting that different T cell clones infiltrate different lesions, described as private specificity. Working out how much the T cell clones identified in the vitiligo lesions and the human Trm versus Tcm pools each contribute will require future mechanistic studies. Even within a single patient, overlap and correlation analysis found no significant repertoire overlap between any biopsies apart from each lesion compared with itself.

The immunoSEQ hsTCRB kit was used to amplify TCR beta chains from the genomic DNA. The immunoSEQ service ran the sequencing of the TCR beta libraries on an Illumina MiSeq instrument. The authors processed their data as follows. Repertoire data were analyzed with the immunoSEQ Analyzer. TCRdb re-hosts the immuneACCESS table, in-frame sequences only. Its copies lack some clones; in the studies checked, an unresolved V gene accounts for under half of them, and the cause for the rest is not known. V and J calls plus clone size are reproduced from that table; the DNA served to infer D and trimming. This sample gives 70,000 or so clones in total; 90% to 95% of them show up just once. Around 4.6% of the sample belongs to the ten largest clones. Vitiligo counted as stable when lesions had not changed during the previous 6 months. To qualify as stable, patients additionally needed to show no confetti depigmentation, which is a clinical sign of active vitiligo. Any patient who had received treatment in the previous three months was excluded. PBMCs were isolated from heparinized blood by Ficoll density gradient centrifugation and then flash-frozen.

On this clone itself: Its antigen remains undetermined. No much larger clone exists at a distance of one base, and base qualities are not known.

Sequencing was carried out using blood. This clonotype originated in a male donor with vitiligo.

The base sequence is TGTGCCACGGGGGCTGAACTAGCGTCGTCAAGCTCCACAGATACGCAGTATTTT. This encodes CATGAELASSSSTDTQYF. This receptor chain uses TRBV10-3 and TRBJ2-3, and TRBD2 may be the D gene, going by 7 matching bases. The CDR3 runs 18 amino acids, cysteine and phenylalanine included. Only the CDR3 region is kept as DNA, spanning 54 bases read in frame from base 1. V loses 10 bases of germline sequence and J loses 2 bases, and the interval between the two ends is 28 bases. CDR1 and CDR2 (ENHRY, SYGVKD) derive from the germline V gene.